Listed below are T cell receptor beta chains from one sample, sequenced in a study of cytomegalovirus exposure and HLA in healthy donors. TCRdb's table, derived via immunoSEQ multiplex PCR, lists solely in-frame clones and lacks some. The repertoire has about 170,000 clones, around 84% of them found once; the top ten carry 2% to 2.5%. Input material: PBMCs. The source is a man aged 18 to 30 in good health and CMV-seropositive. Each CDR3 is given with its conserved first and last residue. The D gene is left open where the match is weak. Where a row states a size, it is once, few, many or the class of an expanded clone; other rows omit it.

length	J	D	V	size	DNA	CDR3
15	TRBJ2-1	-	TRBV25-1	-	TGTGCCAGCAGTGAATACGAGCGGGTTTACAATGAGCAGTTCTTC	CASSEYERVYNEQFF
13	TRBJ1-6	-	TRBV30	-	TGTGCCTGGAGCAGACAGGTGGTGTCACCCCTCCACTTT	CAWSRQVVSPLHF
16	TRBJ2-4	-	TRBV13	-	TGTGCCAGCAGCACCCGACAGAGGGAGGACAAAAACATTCAGTACTTC	CASSTRQREDKNIQYF
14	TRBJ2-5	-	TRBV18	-	TGTGCCAGCTCACCGCTGGACACCCAAGAGACCCAGTACTTC	CASSPLDTQETQYF
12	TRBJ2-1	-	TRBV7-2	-	TGTGCCAGCAGCTTAGGCGTCCGAGAGCAGTTCTTC	CASSLGVREQFF
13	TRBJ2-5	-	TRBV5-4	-	TGTGCCAGCAGCTTTCAGCTAGAGGAGACCCAGTACTTC	CASSFQLEETQYF
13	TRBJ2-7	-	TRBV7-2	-	TGTGCCAGCAGCTCGCCGGGATTCGTGGAGCAGTACTTC	CASSSPGFVEQYF
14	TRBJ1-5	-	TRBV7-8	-	TGTGCCAGCAGTCAACAGGGTATAGGGCAGCCCCAGCATTTT	CASSQQGIGQPQHF
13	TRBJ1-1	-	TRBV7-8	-	TGTGCCAGCAGCACAACACGGAACACTGAAGCTTTCTTT	CASSTTRNTEAFF
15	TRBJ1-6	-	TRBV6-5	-	TGTGCCAGCAGTTACTCAGGGAGGGGGAATTCACCCCTCCACTTT	CASSYSGRGNSPLHF
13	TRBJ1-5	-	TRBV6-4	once	TGTGCCAAATATCAGGGTAGCAATCAGCCCCAGCATTTT	CAKYQGSNQPQHF
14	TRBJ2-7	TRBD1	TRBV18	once	TGTGCCAGCTCGTCCAGTAGGACAGGGCGCGAGCAGTACTTC	CASSSSRTGREQYF
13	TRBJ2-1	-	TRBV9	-	TGTGCCAGCAGCCCCACTCTTAGAGATGAGCAGTTCTTC	CASSPTLRDEQFF
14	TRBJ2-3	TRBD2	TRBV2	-	TGTGCCAGCACCGACGGGGCGGGGGTAGATACGCAGTATTTT	CASTDGAGVDTQYF
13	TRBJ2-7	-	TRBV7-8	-	TGTGCCAGCAGCTTAGGGGCAGGGTACGAGCAGTACTTC	CASSLGAGYEQYF
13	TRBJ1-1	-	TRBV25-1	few	TGTGCCAGCAGTGAGGCCAAGAACACTGAAGCTTTCTTT	CASSEAKNTEAFF
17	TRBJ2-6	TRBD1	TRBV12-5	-	TGTGCTAGTGGTCTTGACAGGGCAAGCTCTGGGGCCAACGTCCTGACTTTC	CASGLDRASSGANVLTF
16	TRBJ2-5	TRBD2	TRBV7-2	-	TGTGCCAGCAGCTTAAGGCTAGCGGGTATACAAGAGACCCAGTACTTC	CASSLRLAGIQETQYF
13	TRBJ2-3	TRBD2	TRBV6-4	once	TGTGCCAGCAGTGACTCTCTGGCGGGGGGGCAGTATTTT	CASSDSLAGGQYF
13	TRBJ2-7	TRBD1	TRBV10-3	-	TGTGCCATTTCGGACAGGGCCCCCTACGAGCAGTACTTC	CAISDRAPYEQYF
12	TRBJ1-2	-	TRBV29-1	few	TGCAGCGCTGGGGCAGGGGTAAATGGCTACACCTTC	CSAGAGVNGYTF
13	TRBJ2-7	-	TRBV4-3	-	TGCGCCAGCAGCAACGGGGGTCGGGGCGAGCAGTACTTC	CASSNGGRGEQYF
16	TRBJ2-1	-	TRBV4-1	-	TGCGCCAGCAGCCAGCCGGGACTCCCCCTCTACAATGAGCAGTTCTTC	CASSQPGLPLYNEQFF
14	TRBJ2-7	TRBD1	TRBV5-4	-	TGTGCCAGCAGCTGGGACAGGGTTCCCTACGAGCAGTACTTC	CASSWDRVPYEQYF
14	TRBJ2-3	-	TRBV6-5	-	TGTGCCAGCAGTTACGAAGCGGGCACAGATACGCAGTATTTT	CASSYEAGTDTQYF
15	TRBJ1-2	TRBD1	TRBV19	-	TGTGCCAGTAGTATTTCTGGACAGGGTAGGTATGGCTACACCTTC	CASSISGQGRYGYTF
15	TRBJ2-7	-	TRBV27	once	TGTGCCAGCAGTTTAGGCCCTCCGTCATTTTACGAGCAGTACTTC	CASSLGPPSFYEQYF
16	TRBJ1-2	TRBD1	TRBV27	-	TGTGCCAGCAGTCCCTTGGACAGGGTTGCTAACTATGGCTACACCTTC	CASSPLDRVANYGYTF
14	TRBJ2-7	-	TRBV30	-	TGTGCCTGGAGTGTATCGGCGGGATCCTACGAGCAGTACTTC	CAWSVSAGSYEQYF
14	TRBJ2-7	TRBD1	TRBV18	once	TGTGCCAGCTCCCTCGGACAGGGTTCCTACGAGCAGTACTTC	CASSLGQGSYEQYF
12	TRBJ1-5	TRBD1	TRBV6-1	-	TGTGCCAGCAGTACAGGGGGCGCATCGCAGCATTTT	CASSTGGASQHF
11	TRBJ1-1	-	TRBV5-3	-	TGTGCCAGAAGCTTTTACAGGGAGGCTTTCTTT	CARSFYREAFF
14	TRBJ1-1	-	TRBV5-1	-	TGCGCCAGCAGCTTGGATCAGGGTGGCACTGAAGCTTTCTTT	CASSLDQGGTEAFF
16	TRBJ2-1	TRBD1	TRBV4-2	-	TGTGCCAGCAGCCACGAGACAGGGGGCTCTTACAATGAGCAGTTCTTC	CASSHETGGSYNEQFF
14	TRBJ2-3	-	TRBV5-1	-	TGCGCCACCTCGAGCGGAACTAGCACAGATACGCAGTATTTT	CATSSGTSTDTQYF
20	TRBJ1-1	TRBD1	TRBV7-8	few	TGTGCCAGCAGCGCGAACGGGATTAACCTGCGGGGACAGGGAGTGACTGAAGCTTTCTTT	CASSANGINLRGQGVTEAFF
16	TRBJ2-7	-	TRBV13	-	TGTGCCAGCAGCTTAGTGGGCGGGATGAGCTCCTACGAGCAGTACTTC	CASSLVGGMSSYEQYF
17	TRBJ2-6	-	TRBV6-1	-	TGTGCCAGCAGTGAATTAACCCCTGGGGCCGGGGCCAACGTCCTGACTTTC	CASSELTPGAGANVLTF
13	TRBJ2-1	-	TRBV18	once	TGTGCCAGCTCACTTACAGGCAACAATGAGCAGTTCTTC	CASSLTGNNEQFF
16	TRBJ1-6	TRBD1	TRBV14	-	TGTGCCAGCAGCCCACTCCCCGGGACAGGGGACTCACCCCTCCACTTT	CASSPLPGTGDSPLHF
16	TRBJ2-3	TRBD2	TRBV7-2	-	TGTGCCAGCAGCTTGGGACTAGCGGTGAGCACAGATACGCAGTATTTT	CASSLGLAVSTDTQYF
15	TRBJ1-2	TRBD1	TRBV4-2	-	TGTGCCAGCAGCCAAGATGCGTCAGGGGGCAATGGCTACACCTTC	CASSQDASGGNGYTF
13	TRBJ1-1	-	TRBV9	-	TGTGCCAGCAGCGAGCATACGGGTACTGAAGCTTTCTTT	CASSEHTGTEAFF
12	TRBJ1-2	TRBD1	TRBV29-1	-	TGCAGCGTTGAGGGGGACAGGGATGGCTACACCTTC	CSVEGDRDGYTF
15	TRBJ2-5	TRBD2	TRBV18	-	TGTGCCAGCTCACCACCTAGCGGGGTCCAAGAGACCCAGTACTTC	CASSPPSGVQETQYF
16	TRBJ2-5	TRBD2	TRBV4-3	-	TGCGCCAGCAGCCAAGAGGGGCGGGGGGGCTCGGAGACCCAGTACTTC	CASSQEGRGGSETQYF
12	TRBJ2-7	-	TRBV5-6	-	TGTGCCAGCAGTAAGGACACATACGAGCAGTACTTC	CASSKDTYEQYF
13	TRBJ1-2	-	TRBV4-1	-	TGCGCCAGCAGCCAACCGGGCCCGGGGGGCTACACCTTC	CASSQPGPGGYTF
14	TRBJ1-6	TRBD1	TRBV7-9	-	TGTGCCAGCAGCACGGGACAGTATAATTCACCCCTCCACTTT	CASSTGQYNSPLHF
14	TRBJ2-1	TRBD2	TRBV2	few	TGTGCCAGCAGTGAAGAAAGCGGGGGAAATGAGCAGTTCTTC	CASSEESGGNEQFF
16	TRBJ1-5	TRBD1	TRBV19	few	TGTGCCAGTAGTATCGGGGGACAGGGGCTTAGTCAGCCCCAGCATTTT	CASSIGGQGLSQPQHF